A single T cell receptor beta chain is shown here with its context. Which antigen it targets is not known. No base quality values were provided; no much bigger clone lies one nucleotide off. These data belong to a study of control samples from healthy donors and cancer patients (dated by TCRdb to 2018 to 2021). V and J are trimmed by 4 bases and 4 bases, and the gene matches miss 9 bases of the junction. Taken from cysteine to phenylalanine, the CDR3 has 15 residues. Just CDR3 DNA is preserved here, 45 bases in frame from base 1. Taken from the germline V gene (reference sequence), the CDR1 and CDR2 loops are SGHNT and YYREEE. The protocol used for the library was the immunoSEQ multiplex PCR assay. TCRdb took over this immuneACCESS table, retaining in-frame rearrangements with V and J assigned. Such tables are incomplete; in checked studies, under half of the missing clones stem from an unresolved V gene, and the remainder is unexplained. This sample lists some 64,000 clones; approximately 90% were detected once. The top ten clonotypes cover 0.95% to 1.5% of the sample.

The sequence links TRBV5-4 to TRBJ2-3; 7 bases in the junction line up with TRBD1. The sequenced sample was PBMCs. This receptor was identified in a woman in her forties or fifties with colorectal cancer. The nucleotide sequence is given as TGTGCCAGCAGCAACCGACAGGGATCCGCAGATACGCAGTATTTT. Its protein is CASSNRQGSADTQYF.